Listed here is a single T cell receptor (beta chain). This sample was included in a study of shared clonotypes between healthy human individuals. CD45RO-negative, CCR7-positively selected cells formed the naive CD8 fraction, excluding terminally differentiated effector memory CD45RA+ cells. Authors' data handling: Junction-only immunoSEQ data arrived without quality scores, meaning filtering differed. Generated by immunoSEQ multiplex PCR, the TCRdb table keeps only in-frame clones and is missing some. That table furnishes V, J and clone size, whereas the DNA furnished D and trimming. Found here are about 700,000 clones, about 90% of them singletons; the top ten hold 24%. Germline CDR1 is MDHEN and CDR2 is SYDVKM. The V end was cut by 6 bases, the J end by 7 bases, with 12 bases between. The length of the CDR3 is 12 residues.

This chain connects TRBV28 to TRBJ1-1; possibly TRBD1 for D (6 bases). This receptor was obtained from a man in his thirties or forties in good health. Specimen: naive CD8+ T cells sorted from blood. The DNA for the CDR3 is TGTGCCAGCAGCCCCGGACAGAATGAAGCTTTCTTT. Protein product: CASSPGQNEAFF.